Presented here are 11 T cell receptor beta chains from one specimen sequenced in a study of shared clonotypes between healthy human individuals. Clones were sequenced by immunoSEQ multiplex PCR, and TCRdb holds only the in-frame ones, with some missing. The sample holds hundreds of thousands of clones, around three quarters seen once. Sample: memory CD4+ T cells sorted from blood. The subset was: CD45RA-negative fraction. Receptor source: a woman in her twenties or thirties in good health.

The table lists this clone with a few counts. V and J are TRBV29-1 and TRBJ1-3, with D hard to call. The V and J ends lost 6 bases and 2 bases respectively, with 17 bases between them. Germline assignment: CDR1 SQVTM and CDR2 ANQGSEA. The CDR3 runs 15 residues. CDR3 sequence (DNA): TGCAGCGTCCTAAAGGCGGCCGAACCTGGAAACACCATATATTTT. Encoded protein: CSVLKAAEPGNTIYF.

The V and J genes are TRBV18 and TRBJ2-1, with 7 bases fitting TRBD2. This CDR3 comprises 17 residues. V trimming: 2 bases; J trimming: 4 bases; junction bases outside the gene matches: 11. The germline V gene has CDR1 KGHSH and CDR2 LQKENI. CDR3 nucleotide sequence: TGTGCCAGCTCACCATGGCCTAGCGGAGGGTCTTACAATGAGCAGTTCTTC. Protein: CASSPWPSGGSYNEQFF.

The chain combines TRBV2 with TRBJ2-7, with 9 bases matching TRBD2. The V gene end was trimmed by 3 bases and the J gene end by 2 bases; junction bases not matched to a gene: 2. There are 14 residues in the CDR3. Germline CDR1 reads SNHLY; CDR2 reads FYNNEI. CDR3 nucleotide sequence: TGTGCCAGCAGTGATAGGACTAGCGCCTACGAGCAGTACTTC. This codes for CASSDRTSAYEQYF.

The gene calls are TRBV7-2 and TRBJ1-2; the match to TRBD1 covers 9 bases. With 6 bases clipped from V and 4 bases from J, the junction kept 9 bases outside the gene matches. Germline V gene sequence: CDR1 SGHTA, CDR2 FQGNSA. This CDR3 is built from 15 residues. CDR3: CASSDAGTGLYGYTF. CDR3 in DNA: TGTGCCAGCAGTGACGCCGGGACAGGGCTCTATGGCTACACCTTC.

Only a few counts were recorded for this clone. The CDR3 coding sequence is TGTGCCAGCCATCGGGGGCTCAACACCGGGGAGCTGTTTTTT. It encodes CASHRGLNTGELFF. This chain uses TRBV2 with TRBJ2-2; D may be TRBD1 or TRBD2 (6 bases each). The CDR3 is made up of 14 amino acids. Germline lookup yields CDR1 SNHLY and CDR2 FYNNEI. Trimming shortened V by 8 bases and J by 2 bases, and 12 bases separated the two germline ends.

V usage is TRBV30 and J usage is TRBJ1-4; perhaps TRBD1 as D (6 bases). There are 16 residues in the CDR3. CDR1 and CDR2 (germline): GTSNPN, SVGIG (reference sequence). V was cut by 3 bases and J by 8 bases, with 22 bases left in between. DNA of the CDR3: TGTGCCTGGAGCCCAGGTTTCGGGACACTGAGGGAAAAACTGTTTTTT. Its protein product is CAWSPGFGTLREKLFF.

V gene TRBV5-1 combines with J gene TRBJ2-3, with 10 bases aligning to TRBD1. The CDR3 sequence is 16 residues long. Per germline, CDR1 SGHRS and CDR2 YFSETQ. V was clipped by 0 bases and J by 2 bases; unmatched bases: 3. CDR3: CASSLAGQGFTDTQYF. For the CDR3, the DNA is TGCGCCAGCAGCTTGGCGGGACAGGGGTTCACAGATACGCAGTATTTT.

To note about this clone: Other nucleotide sequences from this sample produce the same CDR3. This chain links TRBV7-6 with TRBJ2-1; tentatively, D is TRBD2 (6 bases). Per germline, CDR1 SGHVS and CDR2 FNYEAQ. CDR3 length: 14 amino acids. Trimming cost V 0 bases and J 4 bases, with 7 bases left between them. CDR3 amino acids: CASSLAGGYNEQFF. In DNA, the CDR3 is TGTGCCAGCAGCTTAGCGGGGGGATACAATGAGCAGTTCTTC.

This clone has a single count. The CDR3 sequence is CASSEWLPQETQYF. The DNA for the CDR3 is TGTGCCAGCAGTGAATGGTTGCCGCAAGAGACCCAGTACTTC. The genes are TRBV2 and TRBJ2-5; D is unresolved. Trimming shortened V by 2 bases and J by 2 bases, and 9 bases separated the two germline ends. Germline V gives CDR1 SNHLY, CDR2 FYNNEI. This CDR3 region has 14 residues.

This clone turned up a few times. The CDR3 reads CASRGLAGELFF. The CDR3 DNA reads as TGTGCCAGTAGGGGGTTGGCCGGGGAGCTGTTTTTT. The chain links TRBV27 to TRBJ2-2, with a possible D match to TRBD1 (6 bases). Germline CDR1 reads MNHEY; CDR2 reads SMNVEV (reference sequence). This CDR3 is 12 amino acids long. The V gene lost 9 bases and the J gene lost 6 bases, with 11 bases spanning the gap.

The chain couples TRBV19 to TRBJ2-2; 11 bases fit TRBD2. Germline CDR1 is LNHDA and CDR2 is SQIVND (reference sequence). V lost 3 bases to trimming and J lost 6 bases; unmatched junction nucleotides: 3. This CDR3 contains 15 residues. The CDR3 nucleotides are TGTGCCAGTAGTATCACTAGCGGGAGATCCGGGGAGCTGTTTTTT. It yields the protein CASSITSGRSGELFF. The full variable domain, completed using reference TRBV19 and TRBJ2-2, is DGGITQSPKYLFRKEGQNVTLSCEQNLNHDAMYWYRQDPGQGLRLIYYSQIVNDFQKGDIAEGYSVSREKKESFPLTVTSAQKNPTAFYLCASSITSGRSGELFFGEGSRLTVL.